The next 23 T cell receptor beta chains were all read from a single sample in a study of blood T cell repertoires in COVID-19 (dated by TCRdb to about 2020). The method was the immunoSEQ multiplex PCR assay. TCRdb stores this immuneACCESS table with in-frame sequences only. Part of the clones is absent; in the studies checked, under half of the shortfall reflects unresolved V genes, and no reason is known for the rest. This sample holds about 210,000 clones; around 82% were observed only once. The top ten hold approximately 4.6% of the sample. Sample: PBMCs or T cells enriched from blood (not recorded which). All receptors derive from a man aged 25 to 45 with acute COVID-19.

The V call is TRBV12-5, the J call TRBJ1-1; 10 nucleotides align to TRBD1. The V and J ends lost 5 bases and 4 bases, in that order; junction bases with no gene match: 10. This CDR3 comprises 16 residues. CDR1 is LGHNT, CDR2 FRNRAP, per germline. The CDR3 is CASGPYLTGGGTEAFF. The CDR3 coding sequence is TGTGCTAGTGGTCCCTACCTGACAGGGGGCGGCACTGAAGCTTTCTTT. Full variable domain (outside the CDR3, taken from reference TRBV12-5 and TRBJ1-1): DARVTQTPRHKVTEMGQEVTMRCQPILGHNTVFWYRQTMMQGLELLAYFRNRAPLDDSGMPKDRFSAEMPDATLATLKIQPSEPRDSAVYFCASGPYLTGGGTEAFFGQGTRLTVV.

For this clone: The identical CDR3 is also encoded by other nucleotide sequences in the sample. This chain connects TRBV19 to TRBJ1-4; D not resolved. CDR3 length equals 13 residues. The germline V gene encodes CDR1 LNHDA and CDR2 SQIVND (reference sequence). Trimming removed 5 bases at V and 0 bases at J, with 4 bases between. In DNA, the CDR3 is TGTGCCAGTAGTGGGCCAACTAATGAAAAACTGTTTTTT. Its protein product is CASSGPTNEKLFF.

The V gene is TRBV3-1 (or the pseudogene TRBV3-2), the J gene TRBJ2-3; the match to TRBD2 covers 13 bases. The trim removed 3 bases at V and 2 bases at J, leaving 2 bases unmatched. This CDR3 region has 16 residues. Per the germline V gene, CDR1 is LGHDT and CDR2 is YNNKEL (reference sequence). This CDR3 is CASSQGLAGHTDTQYF. CDR3 nucleotide sequence: TGTGCCAGCAGCCAGGGACTAGCGGGGCACACAGATACGCAGTATTTT.

This clone was seen more than once but under ten times. The J gene is TRBJ2-7, the V gene TRBV13; D remains unclear. From germline, CDR1 is PRHDT and CDR2 FYEKMQ (reference sequence). Trimming stripped 6 bases from V and 1 base from J, with 7 bases between. This CDR3 has 12 amino acids. The CDR3 DNA is TGTGCCAGCAGAATCGGTTCCTACGAGCAGTACTTC. Amino acids: CASRIGSYEQYF.

This clone was observed a few times. The rearrangement links TRBV6-5 to TRBJ2-7; no reliable D call. Germline CDR1 reads MNHEY; CDR2 reads SVGAGI. The CDR3 extends over 11 amino acids. The germline V and J ends were trimmed by 0 bases and 5 bases, with 2 bases remaining between them. CDR3 DNA sequence: TGTGCCAGCAGTTACTCTAACGAGCAGTACTTC. This codes for CASSYSNEQYF.

The chain is built from TRBV7-2 and TRBJ2-3; 9 nucleotides agree with TRBD2. The CDR3 totals 18 residues. In germline, CDR1 is SGHTA, CDR2 FQGNSA. J lost 0 bases, V lost 5 bases, and 12 bases had no gene match. DNA for the CDR3: TGTGCCAGCAGCCTCCGCCATCTAGCGGGGACTAGCACAGATACGCAGTATTTT. Translating it yields CASSLRHLAGTSTDTQYF.

The V call is TRBV24-1, the J call TRBJ2-1; possible D gene TRBD1, 5 bases. V gave up 8 bases and J gave up 5 bases, with 12 bases separating them. Germline V gene data show CDR1 as KGHDR and CDR2 as SFDVKD. This CDR3 comprises 13 residues. Here the CDR3 DNA reads TGTGCCACCATGAGGCCAGGGAACAATGAGCAGTTCTTC. Amino acids: CATMRPGNNEQFF.

V gene TRBV10-1 combines with J gene TRBJ2-2, with TRBD2 as a possible D gene (5 bases). Trimming took off 5 bases at V and 5 bases at J, with 18 bases between the two ends. In germline, CDR1 is WNHNN, CDR2 SYGVQD (reference sequence). This CDR3 spans 16 amino acids. The CDR3 bases are TGCGCCAGCAGTATTGGGAGTCAGGCGGGTACCGGGGAGCTGTTTTTT. The encoded protein is CASSIGSQAGTGELFF.

The chain combines TRBV4-1 with TRBJ1-1; 7 bases are a match to TRBD1. Looked up from germline, CDR1 is MGHRA and CDR2 is YSYEKL. The CDR3 length is 14 residues. V was pared by 0 bases and J by 10 bases, with 8 bases of the junction left unmatched. Here the CDR3 DNA reads TGCGCCAGCAGCCAAGAACCAGGGGGATGGGGAGCTTTCTTT. Its protein is CASSQEPGGWGAFF.

V gene TRBV5-6 combines with J gene TRBJ1-6; 7 bases match TRBD1. V shed 2 bases and J 5 bases; nucleotides not matched to a gene: 4. The CDR3 length is 15 residues. The V gene's germline CDR1 is SGHDT and CDR2 YYEEEE. The CDR3 sequence is CASSFGTGDNSPLHF. CDR3 in DNA: TGTGCCAGCAGCTTCGGTACAGGGGATAATTCACCCCTCCACTTT.

The rearrangement joins TRBV5-5 to TRBJ1-1; the D gene is possibly TRBD1 (5 bases). V was cut by 4 bases and J by 1 base, with 11 bases left in between. The CDR3 is 14 amino acids. Germline CDR1 SGHKS, CDR2 YYEKEE (reference sequence). The CDR3 DNA follows: TGTGCCAGCAGCCTTTGGACATCGAACACTGAAGCTTTCTTT. Protein sequence: CASSLWTSNTEAFF.

The V and J genes are TRBV2 and TRBJ1-5; weak D call: TRBD1 (6 bases). Trimming cost V 6 bases and J 4 bases, with 13 bases left between them. Germline V gene data show CDR1 as SNHLY and CDR2 as FYNNEI. The CDR3 runs 14 residues. The CDR3 DNA is TGTGCCAGCAGGGATCAGGGGACGAATCAGCCCCAGCATTTT. Translating gives CASRDQGTNQPQHF.

The chain uses TRBV5-1 and TRBJ2-7, with 9 nucleotides matching TRBD2. With 2 bases clipped from V and 5 bases from J, the junction kept 14 bases outside the gene matches. Germline CDR1 is SGHRS and CDR2 is YFSETQ. There are 17 residues in the CDR3. CDR3 coding DNA: TGCGCCAGCAGCTTTGGGGGCGGGGGGGCCCTTGGCCACGAGCAGTACTTC. Translating gives CASSFGGGGALGHEQYF.

The chain links TRBV11-2 to TRBJ1-1, with D maybe TRBD1 (6 bases). V shed 5 bases and J shed 8 bases, with 15 bases lying between them. CDR3 length equals 13 residues. CDR1 is SGHAT and CDR2 is FQNNGV in the germline V gene. The CDR3: CASSRLTGTEAFF. The CDR3 nucleotides read TGTGCCAGCAGCCGACTTACAGGGACCGAAGCTTTCTTT.

The CDR3 here is CASSPRGQGVNEQFF. The CDR3 DNA reads as TGTGCCAGCAGCCCACGTGGACAGGGAGTCAATGAGCAGTTCTTC. The chain has TRBV9 and TRBJ2-1, with TRBD1 identical over 8 bases. This CDR3 is 15 amino acids long. Losses at the gene ends were 4 bases for V and 6 bases for J; bases not matched to a gene: 9. Germline V lookup: CDR1 SGDLS, CDR2 YYNGEE.

This clone appeared a single time. The chain links TRBV7-2 to TRBJ2-1; 7 nucleotides line up with TRBD2. This CDR3 comprises 15 residues. The germline gives CDR1 SGHTA, CDR2 FQGNSA. The junction had 3 bases not matched to a gene; V was cut back by 0 bases and J by 4 bases. The CDR3 here is CASSLASGAYNEQFF. The CDR3 DNA follows: TGTGCCAGCAGCTTAGCGAGCGGGGCATACAATGAGCAGTTCTTC.

The chain is built from TRBV6-5 and TRBJ1-1, with D perhaps matching TRBD1 (5 bases). Deletions cut 2 bases from V and 3 bases from J, with 16 bases between. This CDR3 spans 16 amino acids. The germline V gene has CDR1 MNHEY and CDR2 SVGAGI. CDR3 region: CASSYSQGPMDTEAFF. In DNA form, the CDR3 reads TGTGCCAGCAGTTACAGTCAGGGCCCTATGGACACTGAAGCTTTCTTT.

This chain uses TRBV7-3 with TRBJ2-5; 9 bases map to TRBD1. This CDR3 is 14 amino acids long. CDR1 and CDR2 from the germline V gene are SGHTA and FQGTGA. The trim removed 5 bases at V and 5 bases at J, leaving 6 bases unmatched. CDR3 residues: CASSATGTGETQYF. As DNA, the CDR3 is TGTGCCAGCAGCGCCACCGGGACAGGGGAGACCCAGTACTTC.

The V gene is TRBV28, the J gene TRBJ2-2, with 10 bases aligning to TRBD2. J lost 2 bases, V lost 3 bases, and 6 bases had no gene match. The CDR3 has 17 residues. Germline values: CDR1 MDHEN, CDR2 SYDVKM. The DNA of the CDR3 is TGTGCCAGCAGTTTCCGGACTAGCGGAAGAAACACCGGGGAGCTGTTTTTT. Amino acids: CASSFRTSGRNTGELFF.

The CDR3 protein is CASSFYDSSYEQYF. CDR3 bases: TGTGCCAGCAGCTTTTATGACAGTTCCTACGAGCAGTACTTC. The V call is TRBV5-6, the J call TRBJ2-7; perhaps TRBD1 as D (5 bases). V was shortened by 2 bases and J by 1 base, with 10 bases between the two germline ends. The CDR3 covers 14 residues. Per the germline V gene, CDR1 is SGHDT and CDR2 is YYEEEE.

The genes are TRBV19 and TRBJ2-2; 11 positions match TRBD2. This CDR3 has 16 residues. The germline V gene has CDR1 LNHDA and CDR2 SQIVND (reference sequence). V shed 10 bases and J 4 bases; nucleotides not matched to a gene: 11. In DNA, the CDR3 is TGTGCCACCAACTTTCTAGCGGGGGGCCCCACCGGGGAGCTGTTTTTT. This codes for CATNFLAGGPTGELFF.

The rearrangement links TRBV24-1 to TRBJ2-3; 9 bases are shared with TRBD2. CDR3 length: 16 amino acids. The V gene's germline CDR1 is KGHDR and CDR2 SFDVKD. Trimming took 4 bases from V and 3 from J; bases not matched to a gene: 7. The chain's CDR3 is CATSEVGRGGTDTQYF. For the CDR3, the DNA is TGTGCCACCAGTGAGGTGGGGCGGGGGGGAACAGATACGCAGTATTTT.

This clone was seen just once. The chain employs TRBV9 and TRBJ2-4, with TRBD1 identical over 9 bases. The V gene end was trimmed by 4 bases and the J gene end by 2 bases; junction bases not matched to a gene: 4. Looked up from germline, CDR1 is SGDLS and CDR2 is YYNGEE. The CDR3 is 15 residues long. CDR3 coding DNA: TGTGCCAGCAGCAGGACAGGGGATTCCAAAAACATTCAGTACTTC. Its translation is CASSRTGDSKNIQYF. Filled out from reference TRBV9 and TRBJ2-4, the complete variable domain reads DSGVTQTPKHLITATGQRVTLRCSPRSGDLSVYWYQQSLDQGLQFLIQYYNGEERAKGNILERFSAQQFPDLHSELNLSSLELGDSALYFCASSRTGDSKNIQYFGAGTRLSVL.